This TCR beta chain was sequenced during a study of T cell responses to AZD1222 COVID-19 vaccine. Whole-study findings and limits: The donor group comprised mostly white British people and more females; the analysis possibly underestimated clonal diversity.

Assay: immunoSEQ multiplex PCR; the TCRdb copy retains only in-frame clones and omits some. This table holds about 140,000 clones, 80% to 90% found once. CDR1 is KGHDR, CDR2 SFDVKD, per germline. The V and J ends lost 4 bases and 1 base respectively, with 6 bases between them. The CDR3 contains 13 residues. Points on this clone: Its specificity is unknown.

Sequencing was performed on peripheral blood, taken on day 0 of AZD1222 vaccination. The chain employs TRBV24-1 and TRBJ1-1; D remains unclear. The clonotype comes from an adult in good health. The CDR3 DNA sequence: TGTGCCACCAGTGAGTCGGCGAACACTGAAGCTTTCTTT. It yields the protein CATSESANTEAFF.